This T cell receptor (beta chain) was documented in a study of control samples from healthy donors and cancer patients. Method: immunoSEQ multiplex PCR; TCRdb's copy keeps in-frame clones and lacks some. The repertoire holds about 76,000 clones, around 90% seen once, with 8% to 10% in the top ten. This CDR3 is 13 amino acids long. Between the trimmed V and J ends, which lost 3 bases and 3 bases, there was a span of 3 bases. CDR1 SGHTA and CDR2 FQGNSA come from the germline V gene. J is TRBJ2-6 and V is TRBV7-2, with no clear D. Sequencing used PBMCs. The source is a woman aged 50 to 65 with colorectal cancer. The chain's CDR3 is CASSFFGANVLTF. The CDR3 bases are TGTGCCAGCAGCTTCTTTGGGGCCAACGTCCTGACTTTC.